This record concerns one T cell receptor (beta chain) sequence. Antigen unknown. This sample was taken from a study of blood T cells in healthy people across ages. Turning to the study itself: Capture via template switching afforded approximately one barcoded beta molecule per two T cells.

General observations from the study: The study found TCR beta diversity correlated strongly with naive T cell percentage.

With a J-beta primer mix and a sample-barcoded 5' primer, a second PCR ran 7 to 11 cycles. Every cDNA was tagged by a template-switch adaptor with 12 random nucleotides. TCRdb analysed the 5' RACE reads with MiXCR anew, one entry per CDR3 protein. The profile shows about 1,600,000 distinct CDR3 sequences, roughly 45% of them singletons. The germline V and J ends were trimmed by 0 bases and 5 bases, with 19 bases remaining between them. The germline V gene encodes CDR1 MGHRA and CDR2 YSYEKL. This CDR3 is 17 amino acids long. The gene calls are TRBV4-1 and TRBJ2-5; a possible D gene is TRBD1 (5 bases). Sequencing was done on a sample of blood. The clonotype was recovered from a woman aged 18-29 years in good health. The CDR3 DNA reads TGCGCCAGCAGCCAAGAAAGTCGGTCTCAGGGAAGGGAGACCCAGTACTTC. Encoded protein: CASSQESRSQGRETQYF.